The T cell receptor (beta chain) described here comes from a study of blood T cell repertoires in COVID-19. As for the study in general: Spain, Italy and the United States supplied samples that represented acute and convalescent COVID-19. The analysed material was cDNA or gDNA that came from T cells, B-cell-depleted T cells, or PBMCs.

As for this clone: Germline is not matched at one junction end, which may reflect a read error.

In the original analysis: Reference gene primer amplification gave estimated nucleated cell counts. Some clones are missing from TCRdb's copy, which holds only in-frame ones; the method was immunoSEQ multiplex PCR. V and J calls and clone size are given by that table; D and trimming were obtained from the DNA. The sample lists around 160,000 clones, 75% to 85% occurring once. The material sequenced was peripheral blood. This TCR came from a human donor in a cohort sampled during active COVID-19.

The DNA of the CDR3 is TGTGCCAGCAGCTTAGTCTTGCGGGGAGGTTCGGATTTT. Protein sequence: CASSLVLRGGSDF. This chain uses TRBV7-8 with TRBJ2-3; maybe TRBD2 (6 bases). CDR3 size: 13 residues. CDR1 is SGHVS and CDR2 is FQNEAQ in the germline V gene.